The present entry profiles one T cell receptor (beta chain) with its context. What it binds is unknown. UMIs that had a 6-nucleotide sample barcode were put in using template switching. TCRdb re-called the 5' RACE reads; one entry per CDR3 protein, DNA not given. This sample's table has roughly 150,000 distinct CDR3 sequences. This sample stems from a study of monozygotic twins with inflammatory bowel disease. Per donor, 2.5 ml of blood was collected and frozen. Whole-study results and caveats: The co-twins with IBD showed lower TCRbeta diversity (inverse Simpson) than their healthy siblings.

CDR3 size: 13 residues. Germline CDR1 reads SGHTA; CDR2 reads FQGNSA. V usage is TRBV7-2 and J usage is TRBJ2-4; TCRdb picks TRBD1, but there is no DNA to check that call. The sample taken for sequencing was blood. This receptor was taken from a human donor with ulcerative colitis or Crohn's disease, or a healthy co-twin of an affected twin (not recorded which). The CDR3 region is CASSLPGTDIQYF. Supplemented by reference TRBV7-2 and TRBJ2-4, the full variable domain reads GAGVSQSPSNKVTEKGKDVELRCDPISGHTALYWYRQSLGQGLEFLIYFQGNSAPDKSGLPSDRFSAERTGGSVSTLTIQRTQQEDSAVYLCASSLPGTDIQYFGAGTRLSVL.